This TCR beta chain was sequenced in a study of cytomegalovirus exposure and HLA in healthy donors. Study summary: The approximately 110 validation repertoires used a platform that matched the one used for the approximately 670 first-cohort repertoires, as a later analysis reported. Study-level results: In vitro testing confirmed a few CMV-associated chains as specific for CMV antigens. The authors enumerated some 160 TCR beta chains as linked to cytomegalovirus.

Deletions cut 1 base from V and 6 bases from J, with 10 bases between. CDR1 is SGHDT, CDR2 YYEEEE, per germline. This CDR3 is 13 amino acids long. Of note for this clone: The antigen is undetermined.

TCRdb's table, derived via immunoSEQ multiplex PCR, lists solely in-frame clones and lacks some. Among roughly 130,000 clones listed, nearly 90% were seen once. The sample taken for sequencing was PBMCs. The sequence was collected from a man aged 25-40 years in good health and CMV-seronegative. J is TRBJ1-1 and V is TRBV5-6; D may be TRBD1 (5 bases). CDR3 bases: TGTGCCAGCAGCTTGCGGGGGTTGGCTGAAGCTTTCTTT. Its translation is CASSLRGLAEAFF.